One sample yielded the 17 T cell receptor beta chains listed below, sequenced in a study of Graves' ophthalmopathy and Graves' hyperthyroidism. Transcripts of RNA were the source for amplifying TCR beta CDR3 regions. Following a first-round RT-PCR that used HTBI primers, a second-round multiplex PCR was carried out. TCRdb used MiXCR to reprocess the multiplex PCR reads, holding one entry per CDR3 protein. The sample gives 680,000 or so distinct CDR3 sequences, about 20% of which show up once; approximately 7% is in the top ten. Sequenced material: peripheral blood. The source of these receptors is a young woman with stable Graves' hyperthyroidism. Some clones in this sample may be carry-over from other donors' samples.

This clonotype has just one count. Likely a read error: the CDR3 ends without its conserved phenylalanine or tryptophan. The CDR3 nucleotides are TGTGCCCTACCGGGGGCTAGCGGGAGTTGGGGGGAGCTGTTTTTG. Protein: CALPGASGSWGELFL. The chain carries TRBV30 and TRBJ2-2, with TRBD2 matching over 10 bases. The germline V gene encodes CDR1 GTSNPN and CDR2 SVGIG (reference sequence). This CDR3 has 15 residues. After removal of 8 bases from V and 8 bases from J, the junction contained 14 bases not matched to a gene.

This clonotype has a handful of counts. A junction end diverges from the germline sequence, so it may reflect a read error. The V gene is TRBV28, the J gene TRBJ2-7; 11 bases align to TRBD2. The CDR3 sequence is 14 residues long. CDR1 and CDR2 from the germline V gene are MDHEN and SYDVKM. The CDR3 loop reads CASSRLAGSYDQYF. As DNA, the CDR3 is TGTGCCAGCAGCCGACTAGCGGGATCCTACGATCAGTACTTC.

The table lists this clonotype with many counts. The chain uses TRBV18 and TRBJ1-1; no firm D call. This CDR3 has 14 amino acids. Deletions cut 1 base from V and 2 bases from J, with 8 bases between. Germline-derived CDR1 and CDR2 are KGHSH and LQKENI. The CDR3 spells CASSPLSVNTEAFF. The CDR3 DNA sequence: TGTGCCAGCTCACCACTGTCAGTTAACACTGAAGCTTTCTTT.

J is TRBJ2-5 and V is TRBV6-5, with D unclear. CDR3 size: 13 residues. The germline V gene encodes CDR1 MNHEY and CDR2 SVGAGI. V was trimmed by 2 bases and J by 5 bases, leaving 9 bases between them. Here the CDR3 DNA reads TGTGCCAGCAGTTACGAGTTGGGGGAGACCCAGTACTTC. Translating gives CASSYELGETQYF.

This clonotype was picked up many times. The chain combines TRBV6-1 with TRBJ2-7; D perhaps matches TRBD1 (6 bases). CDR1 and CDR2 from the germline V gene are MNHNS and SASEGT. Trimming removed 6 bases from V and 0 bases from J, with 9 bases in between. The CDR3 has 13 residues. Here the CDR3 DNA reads TGTGCCAGCAGCACGGACAGCTCCTACGAGCAGTACTTC. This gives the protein CASSTDSSYEQYF.

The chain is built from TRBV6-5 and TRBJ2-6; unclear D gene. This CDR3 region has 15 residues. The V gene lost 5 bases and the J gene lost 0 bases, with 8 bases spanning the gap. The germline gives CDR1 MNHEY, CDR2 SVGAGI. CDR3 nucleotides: TGTGCCAGCAGTACTCCCAGCTCTGGGGCCAACGTCCTGACTTTC. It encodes CASSTPSSGANVLTF.

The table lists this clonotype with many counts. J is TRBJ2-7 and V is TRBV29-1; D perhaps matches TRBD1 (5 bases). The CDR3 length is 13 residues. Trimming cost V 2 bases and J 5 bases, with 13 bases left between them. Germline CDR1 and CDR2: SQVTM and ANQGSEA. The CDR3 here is CSVERQGFHEQYF. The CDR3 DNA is TGCAGCGTTGAAAGGCAGGGTTTCCACGAGCAGTACTTC.

The CDR3 bases are TGCGCCAGCAGCGCCGGACCTAGCGGGGAGTCAGCCTACGAGCAGTACTTC. It specifies CASSAGPSGESAYEQYF. V gene TRBV5-1 combines with J gene TRBJ2-7; 9 nucleotides line up with TRBD2. The germline V gene has CDR1 SGHRS and CDR2 YFSETQ. CDR3 length: 17 residues. The ends lost 4 bases at V and 2 bases at J; junction bases unmatched: 13.

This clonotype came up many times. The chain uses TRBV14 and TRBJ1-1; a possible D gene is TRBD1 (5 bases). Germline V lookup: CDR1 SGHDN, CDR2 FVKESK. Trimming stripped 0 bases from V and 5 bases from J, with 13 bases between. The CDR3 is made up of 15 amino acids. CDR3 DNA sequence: TGTGCCAGCAGCCAAGATTGGGGGTGGGATACTGAAGCTTTCTTT. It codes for CASSQDWGWDTEAFF.

The CDR3 coding sequence is TGTGCCAGCACCAGGGACAGGGGAGGCTCACCCCTCCACTTT. It codes for CASTRDRGGSPLHF. The rearrangement uses TRBV6-1 and TRBJ1-6, with TRBD1 identical over 10 bases. The germline V gene encodes CDR1 MNHNS and CDR2 SASEGT. Trimming removed 7 bases from V and 10 bases from J; junction bases left unmatched: 7. The CDR3 loop spans 14 amino acids.

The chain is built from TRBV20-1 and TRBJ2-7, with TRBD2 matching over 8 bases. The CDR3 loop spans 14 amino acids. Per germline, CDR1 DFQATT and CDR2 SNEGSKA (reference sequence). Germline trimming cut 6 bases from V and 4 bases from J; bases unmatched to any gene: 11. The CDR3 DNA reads TGCAGTGCCAACACCGGGGCTAGCGGGTACGAGCAGTACTTC. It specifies CSANTGASGYEQYF.

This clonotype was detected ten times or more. The CDR3: CSPLRTVNSPLHF. CDR3 DNA: TGCAGTCCCCTCCGGACAGTGAATTCACCCCTCCACTTT. V and J are TRBV20-1 and TRBJ1-6, with D possibly matching TRBD1 (6 bases). V was shortened by 8 bases and J by 7 bases, with 15 bases between the two germline ends. The CDR3 runs to 13 residues. In germline, CDR1 is DFQATT, CDR2 SNEGSKA (reference sequence).

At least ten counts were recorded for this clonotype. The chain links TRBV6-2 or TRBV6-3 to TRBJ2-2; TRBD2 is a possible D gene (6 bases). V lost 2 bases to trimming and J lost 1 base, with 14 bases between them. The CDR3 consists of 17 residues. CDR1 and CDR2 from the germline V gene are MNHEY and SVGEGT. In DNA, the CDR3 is TGTGCCAGCAGTTACCGAGACTGGGGGGTGAACACCGGGGAGCTGTTTTTT. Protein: CASSYRDWGVNTGELFF.

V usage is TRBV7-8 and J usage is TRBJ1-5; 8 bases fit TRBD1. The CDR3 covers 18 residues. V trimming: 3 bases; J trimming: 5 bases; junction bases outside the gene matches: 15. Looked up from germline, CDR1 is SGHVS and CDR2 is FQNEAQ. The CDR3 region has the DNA TGTGCCAGCAGCTTGGTGGTGAGGACAGGGAGGCTGGATCAGCCCCAGCATTTT. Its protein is CASSLVVRTGRLDQPQHF. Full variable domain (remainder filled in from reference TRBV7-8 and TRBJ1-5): GAGVSQSPRYKVAKRGQDVALRCDPISGHVSLFWYQQALGQGPEFLTYFQNEAQLDKSGLPSDRFFAERPEGSVSTLKIQRTQQEDSAVYLCASSLVVRTGRLDQPQHFGDGTRLSIL.

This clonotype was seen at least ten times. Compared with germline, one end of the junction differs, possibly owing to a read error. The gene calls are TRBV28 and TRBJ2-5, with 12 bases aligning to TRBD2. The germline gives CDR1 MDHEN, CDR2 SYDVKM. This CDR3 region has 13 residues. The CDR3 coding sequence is TGCCTAGCGGGAGGGCTCCTCGGGGAGACCCAGTACTTC. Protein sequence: CLAGGLLGETQYF.

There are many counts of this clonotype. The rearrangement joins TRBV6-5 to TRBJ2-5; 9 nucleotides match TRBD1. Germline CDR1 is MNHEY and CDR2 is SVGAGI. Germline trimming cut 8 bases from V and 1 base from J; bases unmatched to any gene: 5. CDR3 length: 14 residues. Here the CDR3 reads CASRYRGLQETQYF. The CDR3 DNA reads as TGTGCCAGCCGGTACAGGGGGCTCCAAGAGACCCAGTACTTC.

The chain's CDR3 is CASSVDPGLYGYTF. Written as DNA, the CDR3 is TGTGCCAGCAGCGTAGACCCAGGTCTCTATGGCTACACCTTC. V gene TRBV9 combines with J gene TRBJ1-2; D remains ambiguous. Germline lookup yields CDR1 SGDLS and CDR2 YYNGEE. This CDR3 spans 14 amino acids. The V end lost 0 bases, the J end lost 4 bases, and 10 bases lay between the germline ends.